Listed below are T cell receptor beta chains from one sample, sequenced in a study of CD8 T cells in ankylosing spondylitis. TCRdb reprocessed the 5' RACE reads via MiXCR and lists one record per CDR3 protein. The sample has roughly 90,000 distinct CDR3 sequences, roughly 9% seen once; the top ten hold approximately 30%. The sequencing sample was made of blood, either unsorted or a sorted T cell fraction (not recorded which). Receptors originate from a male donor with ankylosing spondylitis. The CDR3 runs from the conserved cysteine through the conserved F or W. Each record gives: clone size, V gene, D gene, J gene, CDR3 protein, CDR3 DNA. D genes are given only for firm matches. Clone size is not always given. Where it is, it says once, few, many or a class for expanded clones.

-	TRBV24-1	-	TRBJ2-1	CSTIDLDSSYNEQFF	TGTTCCACCATTGATTTGGACAGCTCCTACAACGAGCAGTTCTTC
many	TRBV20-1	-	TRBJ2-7	CSARGATDYEQYF	TGCAGTGCTAGAGGGGCGACTGACTACGAGCAGTACTTC
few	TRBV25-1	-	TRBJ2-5	CASSEDETEETQYF	TGTGCCAGCAGTGAAGACGAGACGGAGGAGACCCAGTACTTC
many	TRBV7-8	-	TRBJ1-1	CASTLVGGYGNTEAFF	TGTGCCAGCACTCTAGTCGGGGGATATGGGAACACTGAAGCTTTCTTT
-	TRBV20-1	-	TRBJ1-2	CSARLGAGPRWGYTF	TGCAGTGCTCGGCTGGGGGCAGGTCCTAGATGGGGCTACACCTTC
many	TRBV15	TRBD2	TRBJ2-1	CATSRESIGTSMNEQFF	TGTGCCACCAGCAGAGAATCTATCGGGACTAGTATGAATGAGCAGTTCTTC
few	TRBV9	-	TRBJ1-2	CASSPGQGGSNYGYTF	TGTGCCAGCAGCCCAGGGCAGGGTGGGTCTAACTATGGCTACACCTTC
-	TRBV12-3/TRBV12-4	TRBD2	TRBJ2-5	CASSDGGRETQYF	TGTGCCAGCAGTGATGGCGGGAGGGAGACCCAGTACTTC
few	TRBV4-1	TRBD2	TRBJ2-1	CASSQLSSGGNEQFF	TGCGCCAGCAGCCAATTGTCTAGCGGAGGCAATGAGCAGTTCTTC
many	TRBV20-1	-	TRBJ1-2	CSANPKTLHYGYTF	TGCAGTGCCAACCCCAAAACTCTCCACTATGGCTACACCTTC
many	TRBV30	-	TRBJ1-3	CAWSTLRPGNTIYF	TGTGCCTGGAGTACCTTAAGACCTGGAAACACCATATATTTT
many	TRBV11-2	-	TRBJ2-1	CASSLEAWNEQFF	TGTGCCAGCAGCTTAGAAGCTTGGAATGAGCAGTTCTTC
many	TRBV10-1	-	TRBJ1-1	CASSDLGQNTEAFF	TGCGCCAGCAGTGATCTAGGGCAGAACACTGAAGCTTTCTTT
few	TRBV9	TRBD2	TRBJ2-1	CASSVAAWGGVEQFF	TGTGCCAGCAGCGTAGCGGCTTGGGGGGGAGTTGAGCAGTTCTTC
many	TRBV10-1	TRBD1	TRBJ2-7	CASSEGAGGSEQYF	TGCGCCAGCTCCGAGGGGGCAGGGGGAAGCGAGCAGTACTTC
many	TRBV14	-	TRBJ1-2	CASSQGLRAQRYDYGYTF	TGTGCCAGCAGCCAAGGCCTGAGAGCTCAACGGTACGACTATGGCTACACCTTC
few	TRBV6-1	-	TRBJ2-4	CASSPWRGWSDIQYF	TGTGCCAGCAGCCCTTGGAGGGGGTGGTCGGACATTCAGTACTTC
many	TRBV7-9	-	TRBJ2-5	CASSLTGTQETQYF	TGTGCCAGCAGCCTAACAGGGACACAAGAGACCCAGTACTTC
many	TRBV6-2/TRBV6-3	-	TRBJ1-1	CASTLGGNTEAFF	TGTGCCAGCACCCTAGGTGGGAACACTGAAGCTTTCTTT
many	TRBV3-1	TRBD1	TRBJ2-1	CASSPRDRVWDEQFF	TGTGCCAGCAGCCCCCGGGACAGGGTTTGGGATGAGCAGTTCTTC
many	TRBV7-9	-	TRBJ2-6	CATGAVLSSGANVLTF	TGTGCCACCGGGGCAGTTCTAAGCTCTGGGGCCAACGTCCTGACTTTC
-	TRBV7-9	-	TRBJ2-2	CASTWGNTGELFF	TGTGCCAGCACCTGGGGCAACACCGGGGAGCTGTTTTTT
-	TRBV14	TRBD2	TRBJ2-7	CASSQDLGLAVYEQYF	TGTGCCAGCAGCCAAGATTTGGGACTAGCGGTCTACGAGCAGTACTTC
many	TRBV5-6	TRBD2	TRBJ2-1	CASSLGLAGSYNEQFF	TGTGCCAGCAGCTTGGGACTAGCGGGCTCCTACAATGAGCAGTTCTTC
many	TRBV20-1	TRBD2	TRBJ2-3	CSARDRAGGLSDTQYF	TGCAGTGCTAGAGATCGCGCGGGAGGGCTCTCAGATACGCAGTATTTT
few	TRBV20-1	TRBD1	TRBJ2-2	CSAREQGDTGELFF	TGCAGTGCTAGGGAGCAGGGGGACACCGGGGAGCTGTTTTTT
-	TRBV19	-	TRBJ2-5	CATSSVEAMLETQYF	TGTGCCACCAGTAGTGTGGAAGCTATGCTAGAGACCCAGTACTTC
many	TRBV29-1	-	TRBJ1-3	CSVEDWAPGGNTIYF	TGCAGCGTTGAAGATTGGGCGCCAGGGGGAAACACCATATATTTT
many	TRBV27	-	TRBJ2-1	CASSLALTYNEQFF	TGTGCCAGCAGTTTAGCCCTAACATACAATGAGCAGTTCTTC
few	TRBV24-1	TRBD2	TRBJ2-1	CATHGASGKGEQFF	TGTGCCACCCATGGGGCTAGCGGGAAGGGTGAGCAGTTCTTC
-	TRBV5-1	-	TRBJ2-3	CASSPGTLRAYF	TGCGCCAGCAGCCCAGGGACGCTTAGAGCGTATTTT
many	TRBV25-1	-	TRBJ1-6	CASSGGTNNSPLHF	TGTGCCAGCAGTGGGGGGACGAATAATTCACCCCTCCACTTT
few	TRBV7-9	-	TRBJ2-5	CASSGASSFQETQYF	TGTGCCAGCAGCGGGGCTAGCAGTTTCCAAGAGACCCAGTACTTC
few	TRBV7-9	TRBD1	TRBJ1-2	CASSSSGQGANGYTF	TGTGCCAGCAGCTCTTCGGGACAGGGGGCGAATGGCTACACCTTC
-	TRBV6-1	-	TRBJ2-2	CASTLGGQGTGELFF	TGTGCCAGCACCCTCGGGGGTCAGGGCACCGGGGAGCTGTTTTTT
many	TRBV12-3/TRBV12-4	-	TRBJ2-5	CASSTAVPLRETQYF	TGTGCCAGCAGTACAGCGGTCCCACTCAGAGAGACCCAGTACTTC
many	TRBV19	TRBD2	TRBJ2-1	CASSIAGTSGRIASYNEQFF	TGTGCCAGTAGTATAGCCGGGACTAGCGGGCGCATTGCCTCCTACAATGAGCAGTTCTTC
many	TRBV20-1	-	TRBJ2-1	CSARVIGGPSYNEQFF	TGCAGTGCTAGAGTTATAGGAGGTCCTTCCTACAATGAGCAGTTCTTC
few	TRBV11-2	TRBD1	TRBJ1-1	CASSLFPKQGEDTEAFF	TGTGCCAGCAGCTTGTTCCCCAAACAGGGGGAAGACACTGAAGCTTTCTTT
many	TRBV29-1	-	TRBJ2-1	CSVRGSYNEQFF	TGCAGCGTAAGGGGATCCTACAATGAGCAGTTCTTC
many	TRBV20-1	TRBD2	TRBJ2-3	CSASASGRTDTQYF	TGCAGTGCTAGCGCTAGCGGGAGGACAGATACGCAGTATTTT
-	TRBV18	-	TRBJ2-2	CASSPPRHSANTGELFF	TGTGCCAGCTCACCACCCCGACACTCAGCGAACACCGGGGAGCTGTTTTTT
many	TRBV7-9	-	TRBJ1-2	CASSSNGGRDYGYTF	TGTGCCAGCAGCTCGAACGGGGGCAGAGACTATGGCTACACCTTC
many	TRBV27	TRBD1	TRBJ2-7	CASSSRQGPMGYEQYF	TGTGCCAGCAGTTCACGACAGGGCCCCATGGGCTACGAGCAGTACTTC
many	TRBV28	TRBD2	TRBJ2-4	CATRLAALAKNIQYF	TGTGCCACCAGACTAGCGGCCCTAGCCAAAAACATTCAGTACTTC
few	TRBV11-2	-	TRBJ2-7	CASSPGTSGEQYF	TGTGCCAGCAGCCCAGGGACTTCCGGCGAGCAGTACTTC
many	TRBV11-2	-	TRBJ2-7	CASSFGSPGEQYF	TGTGCCAGCAGCTTTGGGTCGCCGGGGGAGCAGTACTTC
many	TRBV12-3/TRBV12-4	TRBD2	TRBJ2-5	CASSLGRPAGGPGETQYF	TGTGCCAGCAGTTTAGGGAGACCAGCGGGAGGGCCGGGAGAGACCCAGTACTTC
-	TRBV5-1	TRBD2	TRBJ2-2	CASSALLAGEVTGELFF	TGCGCCAGCAGCGCTTTACTAGCGGGAGAGGTCACCGGGGAGCTGTTTTTT